This entry is about one T cell receptor (beta chain). The data belong to a study of blood T cell repertoires in COVID-19. In the study overall: The origin of the acute and convalescent COVID-19 samples was the United States, Italy and Spain. Sources were T cells, B-cell-depleted T cells, or PBMCs; the material itself was cDNA or gDNA.

After removal of 2 bases from V and 6 bases from J, the junction contained 1 base not matched to a gene. The CDR3 runs 13 residues. Germline CDR1 reads MNHEY; CDR2 reads SVGAGI. Methods used by the authors: Estimated nucleated cell counts came from reference gene primer amplification. Using immunoSEQ multiplex PCR, the repertoire was profiled, and TCRdb retains in-frame clones only, with some absent. That table furnishes V, J and clone size, whereas the DNA furnished D and trimming. This table holds 230,000 or so clones, roughly 87% found once. This sequence was found in a woman between 40 and 50 years old who had recovered from COVID-19. The source material was peripheral blood. The chain has TRBV6-5 and TRBJ2-7, with TRBD2 matching over 10 bases. The CDR3: CASSYLAGVEQYF. CDR3 in DNA: TGTGCCAGCAGTTACCTAGCGGGGGTCGAGCAGTACTTC.